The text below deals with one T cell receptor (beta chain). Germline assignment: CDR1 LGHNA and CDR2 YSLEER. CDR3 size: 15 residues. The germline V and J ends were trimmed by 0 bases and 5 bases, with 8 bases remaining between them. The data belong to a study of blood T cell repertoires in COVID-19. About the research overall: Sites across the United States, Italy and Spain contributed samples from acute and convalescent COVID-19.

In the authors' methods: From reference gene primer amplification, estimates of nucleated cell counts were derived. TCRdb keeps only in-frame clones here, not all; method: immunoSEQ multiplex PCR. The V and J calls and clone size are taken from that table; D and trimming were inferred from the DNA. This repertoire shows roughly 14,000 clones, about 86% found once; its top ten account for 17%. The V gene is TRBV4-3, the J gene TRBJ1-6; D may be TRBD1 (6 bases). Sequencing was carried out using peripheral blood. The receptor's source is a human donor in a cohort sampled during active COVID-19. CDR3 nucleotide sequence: TGCGCCAGCAGCCAAGAGGGACACAATAATTCACCCCTCCACTTT. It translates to CASSQEGHNNSPLHF.